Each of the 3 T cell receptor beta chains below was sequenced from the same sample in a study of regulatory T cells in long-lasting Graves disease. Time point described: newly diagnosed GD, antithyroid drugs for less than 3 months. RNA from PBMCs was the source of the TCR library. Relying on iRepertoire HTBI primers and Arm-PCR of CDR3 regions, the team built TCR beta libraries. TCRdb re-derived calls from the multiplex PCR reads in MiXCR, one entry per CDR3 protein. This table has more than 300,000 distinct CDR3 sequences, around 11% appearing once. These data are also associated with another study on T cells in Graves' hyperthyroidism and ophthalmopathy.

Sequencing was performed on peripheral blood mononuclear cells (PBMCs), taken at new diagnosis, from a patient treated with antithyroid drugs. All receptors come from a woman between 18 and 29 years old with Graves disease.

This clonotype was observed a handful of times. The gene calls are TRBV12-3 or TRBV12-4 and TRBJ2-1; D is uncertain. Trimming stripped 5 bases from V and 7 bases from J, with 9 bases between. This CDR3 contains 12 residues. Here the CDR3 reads CASSPARNEQFF. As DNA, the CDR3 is TGTGCCAGCAGTCCCGCGCGGAATGAGCAGTTCTTC.

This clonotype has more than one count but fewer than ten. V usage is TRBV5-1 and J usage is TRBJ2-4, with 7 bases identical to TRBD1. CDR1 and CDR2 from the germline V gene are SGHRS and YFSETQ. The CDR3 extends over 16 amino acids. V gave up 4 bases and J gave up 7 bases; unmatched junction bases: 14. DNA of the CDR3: TGCGCCAGCAGCCCCTTCCCGACAGGGACACGGAACATTCAGTACTTC. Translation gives CASSPFPTGTRNIQYF. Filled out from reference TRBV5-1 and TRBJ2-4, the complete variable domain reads KAGVTQTPRYLIKTRGQQVTLSCSPISGHRSVSWYQQTPGQGLQFLFEYFSETQRNKGNFPGRFSGRQFSNSRSEMNVSTLELGDSALYLCASSPFPTGTRNIQYFGAGTRLSVL.

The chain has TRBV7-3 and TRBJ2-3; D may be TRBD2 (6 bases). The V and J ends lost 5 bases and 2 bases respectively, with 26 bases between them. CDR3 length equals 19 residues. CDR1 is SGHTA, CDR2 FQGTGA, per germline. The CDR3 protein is CASSPAPRYGRDDTDTQYF. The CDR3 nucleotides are TGTGCCAGCAGCCCCGCCCCCCGATACGGGCGGGATGACACAGATACGCAGTATTTT.